The rows below give T cell receptor beta chains drawn from one sample of a study of T-cell reconstitution after alpha-beta-depleted transplantation in children. In TCRdb, the PCR reads were re-called with MiXCR into one record per CDR3 protein. The data show about 580,000 distinct CDR3 sequences, 20% to 25% seen once. The sample consisted of PBMCs, mostly from graft donor cells, taken 360 days after TCRalphabeta/CD19-depleted stem cell transplant. Receptors originate from a boy under two years old who had a stem cell transplant for acute myeloid leukemia, so the T cells may come from the graft donor. Each CDR3 is given with its conserved first and last residue. The D gene is left open where the match is weak. Size values are once, few and many counts, or a class for expanded clones, and some rows have none.

size: many; J: TRBJ2-3; V: TRBV20-1; D: TRBD2; DNA: TGCAGTGCTCGATCGGCTAGCGGGGGGCACACAGATACGCAGTATTTT; CDR3: CSARSASGGHTDTQYF
size: many; J: TRBJ2-7; V: TRBV15; D: -; DNA: TGTGCCACCAGCAGGGAACGGGCAGCTCGGTGGAGGTACGAGCAGTACTTC; CDR3: CATSRERAARWRYEQYF
size: -; J: TRBJ2-2; V: TRBV28; D: TRBD2; DNA: TGTGCCAGCAGGGCGACTAGCTATGGGAACACCGGGGAGCTGTTTTTT; CDR3: CASRATSYGNTGELFF
size: few; J: TRBJ2-6; V: TRBV6-5; D: -; DNA: TGTGCCAGCAGTTACGCCGGGGAAGCCCTCGACGTCCTGACTTTC; CDR3: CASSYAGEALDVLTF
size: -; J: TRBJ2-6; V: TRBV6-1; D: -; DNA: TGTGCCAGCAGTACCGGACGGGCCGTTGGGGCCAACGTCCTGACTTTC; CDR3: CASSTGRAVGANVLTF
size: few; J: TRBJ2-5; V: TRBV13; D: -; DNA: TGTGCCAGCAGCCGAGGACGGTTCACGAAAGAGACCCAGTACTTC; CDR3: CASSRGRFTKETQYF
size: many; J: TRBJ2-7; V: TRBV25-1; D: -; DNA: TGTGCCAGCAGTGACACAGGGTTCCCTGGGCGCGAGCAGTACTTC; CDR3: CASSDTGFPGREQYF
size: many; J: TRBJ1-2; V: TRBV21-1; D: -; DNA: TGTGCCAGCAGCAATGGACAGGGGGCGCGACATGGCTACACCTTC; CDR3: CASSNGQGARHGYTF
size: -; J: TRBJ2-2; V: TRBV29-1; D: -; DNA: TGCAGCGTTGAAGAGACCAGTCCAGGAGGGCTGTTTTTT; CDR3: CSVEETSPGGLFF
size: many; J: TRBJ2-7; V: TRBV12-3/TRBV12-4; D: TRBD2; DNA: TGTGCCAGCAGCGATGGACTAGCGGGACCCTCCTACGAGCAGTACTTC; CDR3: CASSDGLAGPSYEQYF
size: few; J: TRBJ2-3; V: TRBV6-1; D: TRBD2; DNA: TGTGCCAGCAGTCCGCCCCCCCGACTAGCGGGGTTCACAGATACGCAGTATTTT; CDR3: CASSPPPRLAGFTDTQYF
size: few; J: TRBJ1-6; V: TRBV5-1; D: -; DNA: TGCGCCAGCAGCTTGGCCCGGATCGGACCCCTCCACTTT; CDR3: CASSLARIGPLHF
size: few; J: TRBJ2-7; V: TRBV29-1; D: -; DNA: TGCAGCGCGGCGGGGCCCTACGAGCAGTACTTC; CDR3: CSAAGPYEQYF
size: many; J: TRBJ2-5; V: TRBV7-9; D: -; DNA: TGTGCCAGCAGCTTAGGGGCAAACAGGCCTATATTC; CDR3: CASSLGANRPIF
size: -; J: TRBJ2-5; V: TRBV4-3; D: -; DNA: TGCGCCAGCAGCCAAGAGGTGGACTCGACCTTCGGCGAGACCCAGTACTTC; CDR3: CASSQEVDSTFGETQYF